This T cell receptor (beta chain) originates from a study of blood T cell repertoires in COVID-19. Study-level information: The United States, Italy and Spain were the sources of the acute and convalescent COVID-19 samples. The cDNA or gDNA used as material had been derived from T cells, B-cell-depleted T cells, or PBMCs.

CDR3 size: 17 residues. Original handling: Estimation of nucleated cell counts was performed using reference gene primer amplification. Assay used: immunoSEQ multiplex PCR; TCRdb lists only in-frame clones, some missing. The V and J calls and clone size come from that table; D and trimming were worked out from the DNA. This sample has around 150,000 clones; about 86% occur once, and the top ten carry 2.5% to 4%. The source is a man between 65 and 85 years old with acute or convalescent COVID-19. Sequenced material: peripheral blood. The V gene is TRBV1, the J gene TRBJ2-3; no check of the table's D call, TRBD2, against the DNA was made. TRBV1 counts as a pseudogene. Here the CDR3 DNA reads TGCACCAGCAGCCAAAACACTAGCGTAACTAGCACAGATACGCAGTATTTT. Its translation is CTSSQNTSVTSTDTQYF.